This T cell receptor beta chain was profiled in a study of OX40 agonist ivuxolimab in advanced cancers. Measured with immunoSEQ multiplex PCR; TCRdb has only the in-frame clones, and not every one. The table lists roughly 80,000 clones, roughly 85% of them singletons. V lost 5 bases and J lost 5; bases outside the gene matches: 13. There are 16 residues in the CDR3. Germline V gives CDR1 SGHAT, CDR2 FQNNGV. The V and J genes are TRBV11-2 and TRBJ2-5; 8 bases line up with TRBD1. The starting material was CD4+ or CD8+ T cells sorted from blood, obtained in a trial of the OX40 agonist ivuxolimab. This receptor was obtained from an adult with an advanced solid tumor such as melanoma, head and neck, liver or kidney cancer. Written as DNA, the CDR3 is TGTGCCAGCAGCAAGTTCCAGGGGGCGCGCGGGGAGACCCAGTACTTC. The encoded protein is CASSKFQGARGETQYF.